This TCR beta chain is from a study of blood T cell repertoires in COVID-19. Assay used: immunoSEQ multiplex PCR; TCRdb lists only in-frame clones, some missing. The table lists 85,000 to 120,000 clones, around 86% of them singletons. V lost 7 bases to trimming and J lost 3 bases, with 12 bases between them. Looked up from germline, CDR1 is SEHNR and CDR2 is FQNEAQ (reference sequence). The CDR3 contains 13 residues. The TCR sequence derives from a man aged 50-59 years with active or convalescent COVID-19. V usage is TRBV7-9 and J usage is TRBJ1-2; tentatively, D is TRBD1 (5 bases). Sample: peripheral blood. In DNA, the CDR3 is TGTGCCAGCACCCCTCAAGGGGACTATGGCTACACCTTC. It is translated as CASTPQGDYGYTF.